This TCR beta chain was identified during a study of long-term antiretroviral therapy in people with HIV. They ran version v3.0 of the immunoSEQ assay at survey level. Clones were sequenced by immunoSEQ multiplex PCR, and TCRdb holds only the in-frame ones, with some missing. The sample carries 37,000 or so clones, 80% recorded once. Broader study findings: Post-ART, diversity grew, though it stayed under transplant donor control levels. Clonal populations expanded prior to ART predominated within the repertoire at all time points. Relative to control repertoires, HIV repertoires exhibited narrower CDR3 length ranges.

Points on this clone: What it binds is unknown.

For each donor, at least one pre-ART and at least two post-ART PBMC samples were available. This CDR3 has 16 amino acids. This TCR was sampled from a man aged 30-40 years with HIV. J is TRBJ1-5 and V is TRBV21-1. TRBV21-1 is designated a pseudogene. The sample here was unsorted PBMCs, taken 3.4 years after starting antiretroviral therapy. CDR3 in DNA: TGTGCCAGCAAGGTCACGGGGCCTTATAGCAATCAGCCCCAGCATTTT. Translation: CASKVTGPYSNQPQHF.